This TCR delta chain was observed in a study of gamma-delta T cells after stem cell transplantation. TCRdb repeated clone calling on the RT-PCR reads with CATT. This repertoire shows 15,000 to 17,000 delta-chain clones, over 8% found once; its top ten account for 55% to 80%. There are 21 residues in the CDR3. The germline gives CDR1 GEAIGNYY, CDR2 EKD. This clone was detected only a few times. TCRdb lists the protein of a much larger clone for this DNA, which differs at residue 12, so this is likely a read error; the protein given here is translated from the DNA itself. This sample includes further DNA sequences coding for the same CDR3.

The specimen was gamma-delta T cells. This receptor was obtained from a human donor. It is not recorded whose cells these are; they may come from a transplant donor. The rearrangement joins TRDV2 to TRDJ3; 12 nucleotides align to TRDD3. CDR3 residues: CACDTLTGGYKISWDTRQMFF. The CDR3 region has the DNA TGTGCCTGTGACACCCTTACTGGGGGATACAAGATCTCCTGGGACACACGACAGATGTTTTTC.